The sequence of this T cell receptor (beta chain) was determined in a study of siplizumab effects on memory and regulatory T cells. Study results and limitations: The alloresponse seemed to draw substantially on naive T cells, which appeared more diverse than memory cells.

The assay was immunoSEQ multiplex PCR, and TCRdb's table has in-frame clones only and misses some. The sample lists some 15,000 clones, approximately 49% occurring once. V lost 6 bases to trimming and J lost 6 bases; unmatched junction nucleotides: 4. The CDR3 is made up of 13 amino acids. Germline V gene data show CDR1 as SEHNR and CDR2 as FQNEAQ (reference sequence). The authors kept the mixed lymphocyte reaction cells in coculture at 37°C for 5 to 6 days. To note about this clone: Its matching antigen is unknown.

This TCR was recovered from a human donor in good health; the cells came from an allogeneic mixed lymphocyte reaction. This chain links TRBV7-9 with TRBJ1-5; 8 bases align to TRBD1. Sequenced sample: CFSE-low (dividing) CD4+ T cells sorted from an allogeneic mixed lymphocyte reaction. As DNA, the CDR3 is TGTGCCAGCAGTCTTGGACAGGGTCAGCCCCAGCATTTT. It specifies CASSLGQGQPQHF.